The next 3 T cell receptor beta chains were all read from a single sample in a study of response to subunit inactivated influenza vaccine. TCRdb reanalysed the RT-PCR reads using MiXCR and keeps one entry per CDR3 protein. The sample has 150,000 to 200,000 distinct CDR3 sequences, 10% to 15% seen once. The same data also contributed to another study, on T cells expressing NK-cell markers. That study adds: The authors generated TCR beta cDNA through 5'RACE template switching with UMIs.

The sample consisted of CD8+ T cells sorted from PBMCs, taken 11 to 12 days after vaccination. The source of these receptors is a man aged 50 to 60 who received an inactivated influenza vaccine.

The V gene is TRBV7-9, the J gene TRBJ1-2; D is uncertain. Germline CDR1 is SEHNR and CDR2 is FQNEAQ (reference sequence). Trimming pared 2 bases from V and 2 bases from J, leaving 15 bases between. The length of the CDR3 is 16 residues. The CDR3 sequence is CASSLTRRSRNYGYTF. CDR3 DNA sequence: TGTGCCAGCAGCTTAACAAGGAGGTCTCGGAACTATGGCTACACCTTC.

Here the CDR3 DNA reads TGCGCCAGCAGCCAAGAGTTTGGTATTAGAAATTCCGGGGAGCTGTTTTTT. Translating gives CASSQEFGIRNSGELFF. The gene calls are TRBV4-3 and TRBJ2-2, with unresolved D. The CDR3 contains 17 residues. Germline CDR1 LGHNA, CDR2 YSLEER. Trimming shortened V by 0 bases and J by 6 bases, and 17 bases separated the two germline ends.

V is TRBV10-3 and J is TRBJ2-7; weak D call: TRBD2 (6 bases). The ends were cut back, 10 bases at V and 1 base at J, with 20 bases in the middle. The CDR3 sequence is 15 residues long. Germline-derived CDR1 and CDR2 are ENHRY and SYGVKD. CDR3 in amino acids: CATNRRGPGSYEQYF. In nucleotides, the CDR3 is TGTGCCACCAACCGGCGGGGCCCAGGGTCCTACGAGCAGTACTTC.